The T cell receptor beta chain described here comes from a study of CD8 T cells in ankylosing spondylitis. Study-level points and caveats: Ankylosing spondylitis blood appeared to be characterized by a TCR beta motif of several highly homologous variants.

TCRdb reanalysed the 5' RACE reads using MiXCR and keeps one entry per CDR3 protein. The sample carries hundreds of thousands of distinct CDR3 sequences, over 9.5% recorded once. This CDR3 has 14 residues. The germline V gene has CDR1 DFQATT and CDR2 SNEGSKA (reference sequence). V was clipped by 6 bases and J by 4 bases, with 16 bases between them. Details on this clonotype: The antigen is unknown.

V gene TRBV20-1 combines with J gene TRBJ1-3, with D uncertain. The source is a male donor with ankylosing spondylitis. Material for sequencing was blood, either unsorted or a sorted T cell fraction (not recorded which). Here the CDR3 reads CSAPVDRFGNTIYF. Written as DNA, the CDR3 is TGCAGTGCCCCCGTAGACCGCTTCGGAAACACCATATATTTT.